The 31 T cell receptor beta chains below were found in one sample sequenced in a study of blood T cell repertoires in COVID-19. Sequencing was performed with immunoSEQ multiplex PCR; in TCRdb, only in-frame clones are kept and a portion is missing. The sample lists over 130,000 clones, around 90% seen once, with 5% to 6% in the top ten. Material: peripheral blood. These receptors were obtained from a human donor in a cohort sampled during active COVID-19.

The chain is built from TRBV28 and TRBJ1-5; D remains ambiguous. V was clipped by 3 bases and J by 1 base, with 13 bases between them. The CDR3 runs 16 residues. CDR1 is MDHEN, CDR2 SYDVKM, per germline. The DNA of the CDR3 is TGTGCCAGCAGTTTCCTCGCCAGGCTAAGCAATCAGCCCCAGCATTTT. Amino acids: CASSFLARLSNQPQHF.

The chain is built from TRBV7-2 and TRBJ2-1; TRBD2 aligns across 14 bases. Germline-derived CDR1 and CDR2 are SGHTA and FQGNSA. The CDR3 contains 19 residues. With V trimmed by 5 bases and J by 2 bases, 11 bases remained unmatched. The CDR3 protein is CASSLSGTSGSPTYNEQFF. The CDR3 DNA is TGTGCCAGCAGCCTCTCCGGGACTAGCGGGAGTCCCACCTACAATGAGCAGTTCTTC.

This chain uses TRBV11-2 with TRBJ1-2; D gene uncertain. The CDR3 consists of 13 residues. Germline assignment: CDR1 SGHAT and CDR2 FQNNGV. Trimming cost V 3 bases and J 2 bases, with 7 bases left between them. In DNA form, the CDR3 reads TGTGCCAGCAGCTTGGTTAGCAACTATGGCTACACCTTC. It specifies CASSLVSNYGYTF.

V usage is TRBV15 and J usage is TRBJ2-7, with TRBD2 matching over 7 bases. The germline V gene encodes CDR1 LNHNV and CDR2 YYDKDF (reference sequence). Unmatched junction bases numbered 4, after V lost 1 base and J lost 4 bases. The CDR3 consists of 14 residues. For the CDR3, the DNA is TGTGCCACCAGCAGAGGTCTAGCGGAGTACGAGCAGTACTTC. Its protein is CATSRGLAEYEQYF.

V usage is TRBV7-7 and J usage is TRBJ2-1, with D maybe TRBD2 (6 bases). The CDR3 sequence is 16 residues long. Germline V gene sequence: CDR1 SSHAT, CDR2 FNYEAQ (reference sequence). V was trimmed by 5 bases and J by 0 bases, leaving 14 bases between them. The CDR3 coding sequence is TGTGCCAGCAGCCCTATCGGGGGAGGCTCCTACAATGAGCAGTTCTTC. The encoded protein is CASSPIGGGSYNEQFF.

V is TRBV7-2 and J is TRBJ2-7; 7 bases map to TRBD1. CDR1 is SGHTA and CDR2 is FQGNSA in the germline V gene. The junction had 6 bases not matched to a gene; V was cut back by 6 bases and J by 1 base. This CDR3 contains 14 residues. CDR3 in amino acids: CASRAGDRSYEQYF. The CDR3 DNA reads TGTGCCAGCAGGGCCGGGGACAGATCCTACGAGCAGTACTTC.

CDR3 DNA: TGTGCCAGCAGTTTGGAGCAGTCGTTTGAAGCTTTCTTT. Translated: CASSLEQSFEAFF. This rearrangement joins TRBV28 to TRBJ1-1; D call uncertain. V dropped 3 bases and J dropped 7 bases, with 12 bases sitting between them. This CDR3 has 13 residues. In germline, CDR1 is MDHEN, CDR2 SYDVKM. Full variable domain (rest looked up from reference TRBV28 and TRBJ1-1): DVKVTQSSRYLVKRTGEKVFLECVQDMDHENMFWYRQDPGLGLRLIYFSYDVKMKEKGDIPEGYSVSREKKERFSLILESASTNQTSMYLCASSLEQSFEAFFGQGTRLTVV.

This sequence joins TRBV11-2 and TRBJ2-1, with 12 bases that match TRBD2. The V and J ends lost 3 bases and 8 bases, in that order; junction bases with no gene match: 11. The CDR3 covers 17 residues. Per the germline V gene, CDR1 is SGHAT and CDR2 is FQNNGV. In DNA, the CDR3 is TGTGCCAGCAGCTTTGCACTAGCGGGAGGCCCATGGGATGAGCAGTTCTTC. Amino acids: CASSFALAGGPWDEQFF.

The genes are TRBV20-1 and TRBJ2-5; 7 bases agree with TRBD2. CDR1 is DFQATT, CDR2 SNEGSKA, per germline (reference sequence). V shed 3 bases, J shed 10 bases, and the junction held 20 bases outside the gene matches. The CDR3 spans 16 residues. As DNA, the CDR3 is TGCAGTGCTAGTGCGGTCGGGGGGAGAATCCTCCTGGACCAGTACTTC. Protein sequence: CSASAVGGRILLDQYF.

The chain recombines TRBV3-1 (or the pseudogene TRBV3-2) with TRBJ1-2; D is undetermined. V lost 0 bases to trimming and J lost 4 bases, with 6 bases between them. This CDR3 has 13 residues. CDR1 LGHDT and CDR2 YNNKEL come from the germline V gene (reference sequence). The CDR3 sequence is CASSQDLSYGYTF. CDR3 in DNA: TGTGCCAGCAGCCAAGATCTAAGCTATGGCTACACCTTC.

V and J are TRBV19 and TRBJ1-5; D not resolved. V lost 5 bases, J lost 0 bases, and 11 bases lay in between. The V gene's germline CDR1 is LNHDA and CDR2 SQIVND (reference sequence). The CDR3 sequence is 15 residues long. The chain's CDR3 is CASSAARNSNQPQHF. CDR3 nucleotide sequence: TGTGCCAGTAGTGCGGCGAGAAATAGCAATCAGCCCCAGCATTTT.

This clone was counted between two and nine times. CDR3 amino acids: CAWLVVGKGETQYF. CDR3 DNA: TGTGCCTGGTTGGTGGTGGGCAAGGGGGAGACCCAGTACTTC. The J gene is TRBJ2-5, the V gene TRBV30; weak D call: TRBD1 (5 bases). Germline loops: CDR1 GTSNPN, CDR2 SVGIG (reference sequence). The ends were cut back, 5 bases at V and 5 bases at J, with 18 bases in the middle. This CDR3 has 14 residues.

The sample holds one count of this clone. This rearrangement joins TRBV30 to TRBJ2-1, with TRBD2 identical over 15 bases. Germline-derived CDR1 and CDR2 are GTSNPN and SVGIG (reference sequence). The ends lost 6 bases at V and 9 bases at J; junction bases unmatched: 9. This CDR3 comprises 15 residues. DNA of the CDR3: TGTGCCTGCGACCCAGGACTAGCGGGAGGGACTGAGCAGTTCTTC. Translated: CACDPGLAGGTEQFF. Full variable domain (outside the CDR3, taken from reference TRBV30 and TRBJ2-1): SQTIHQWPATLVQPVGSPLSLECTVEGTSNPNLYWYRQAAGRGLQLLFYSVGIGQISSEVPQNLSASRPQDRQFILSSKKLLLSDSGFYLCACDPGLAGGTEQFFGPGTRLTVL.

This clone was observed a handful of times. V usage is TRBV2 and J usage is TRBJ2-4, with TRBD1 identical over 7 bases. The CDR3 is 15 residues long. Germline assignment: CDR1 SNHLY and CDR2 FYNNEI. Trimming removed 6 bases from V and 4 bases from J; junction bases left unmatched: 9. CDR3 DNA: TGTGCCAGCAGCCCACGGACAGGACCAAAAAACATTCAGTACTTC. It codes for CASSPRTGPKNIQYF.

The chain uses TRBV5-1 and TRBJ2-3, with 8 positions matching TRBD2. Trimming at V came to 4 bases and at J to 1 base, leaving 11 bases not matched to a gene. The CDR3 is made up of 17 amino acids. Germline V gene lookup returns CDR1 SGHRS and CDR2 YFSETQ. CDR3 sequence (DNA): TGCGCCAGCAGCCCGAAGTACTCGGGGGGGGGCACAGATACGCAGTATTTT. Amino acids: CASSPKYSGGGTDTQYF.

The V gene is TRBV30, the J gene TRBJ1-2; tentative D call: TRBD1 (5 bases). CDR1 is GTSNPN, CDR2 SVGIG, per germline (reference sequence). The CDR3 runs to 14 residues. V was clipped by 6 bases and J by 3 bases, with 17 bases between them. This chain's CDR3 is CACDKGSPHYGYTF. In DNA, the CDR3 is TGTGCCTGTGACAAGGGGTCCCCTCACTATGGCTACACCTTC.

This clone showed up just a few times. The V and J genes are TRBV6-5 and TRBJ2-6; 9 positions match TRBD1. Germline loops: CDR1 MNHEY, CDR2 SVGAGI. V shed 7 bases and J 2 bases; nucleotides not matched to a gene: 3. The CDR3 has 15 amino acids. CDR3 sequence reads: CASTTGGTGANVLTF. CDR3 DNA: TGTGCCAGCACTACAGGGGGCACTGGGGCCAACGTCCTGACTTTC.

This chain links TRBV5-1 with TRBJ1-1; TRBD1 matches at 9 bases. Looked up from germline, CDR1 is SGHRS and CDR2 is YFSETQ. V was pared by 2 bases and J by 4 bases, with 9 bases of the junction left unmatched. The CDR3 extends over 16 amino acids. The CDR3 sequence is CASSFRDREFGTEAFF. The CDR3 coding sequence is TGCGCCAGCAGCTTCCGGGACAGGGAATTTGGCACTGAAGCTTTCTTT.

This CDR3 reads CASSSMQLSTDTQYF. In nucleotides, the CDR3 is TGTGCCAGCAGCTCGATGCAACTCAGCACAGATACGCAGTATTTT. The chain uses TRBV7-9 and TRBJ2-3; D not resolved. This CDR3 comprises 15 residues. Germline-derived CDR1 and CDR2 are SEHNR and FQNEAQ (reference sequence). Trimming pared 4 bases from V and 0 bases from J, leaving 11 bases between.

The chain employs TRBV13 and TRBJ2-1; possible D gene TRBD1, 5 bases. The V gene lost 1 base and the J gene lost 16 bases, with 14 bases spanning the gap. Germline V lookup: CDR1 PRHDT, CDR2 FYEKMQ (reference sequence). CDR3 length equals 12 residues. The CDR3 loop is CASSLVRVEFFF. The DNA of the CDR3 is TGTGCCAGCAGCTTAGTCAGGGTCGAATTTTTCTTC.

This chain links TRBV5-1 with TRBJ2-2, with 7 bases fitting TRBD2. V lost 2 bases, J lost 6 bases, and 7 bases stayed unmatched. Germline V gives CDR1 SGHRS, CDR2 YFSETQ. CDR3 size: 15 residues. The CDR3 sequence: CASSFKGGPPGELFF. DNA of the CDR3: TGCGCCAGCAGCTTTAAGGGAGGGCCCCCCGGGGAGCTGTTTTTT.

The gene calls are TRBV10-2 and TRBJ2-7; the D is unclear. V was trimmed by 6 bases and J by 0 bases, leaving 9 bases between them. Germline assignment: CDR1 WSHSY and CDR2 SAAADI. This CDR3 is built from 13 residues. DNA for the CDR3: TGCGCCAGCAGGGATACAGACTCCTACGAGCAGTACTTC. Amino acids: CASRDTDSYEQYF.

This sequence joins TRBV28 and TRBJ2-4; 8 bases match TRBD2. J lost 7 bases, V lost 5 bases, and 7 bases had no gene match. The CDR3 is 14 amino acids. Germline V CDR1 and CDR2: MDHEN, SYDVKM. This CDR3 is CASSARGGVNIQYF. CDR3 sequence (DNA): TGTGCCAGCAGTGCCCGGGGGGGGGTTAACATTCAGTACTTC.

The chain links TRBV5-1 to TRBJ2-7; D remains ambiguous. Trimming cost V 4 bases and J 6 bases, with 17 bases left between them. The V gene's germline CDR1 is SGHRS and CDR2 YFSETQ. The CDR3 totals 14 residues. This CDR3 is CASSLGGQDSEQYF. CDR3 DNA sequence: TGCGCCAGCAGCCTGGGTGGGCAGGATAGCGAGCAGTACTTC.

The V and J genes are TRBV7-9 and TRBJ1-1; tentative D call: TRBD1 (6 bases). CDR1 is SEHNR, CDR2 FQNEAQ, per germline (reference sequence). Between the trimmed V and J ends, which lost 1 base and 4 bases, there was a span of 10 bases. CDR3 size: 14 residues. CDR3 DNA: TGTGCCAGCAGCTTAGAAATCAGGGGCACTGAAGCTTTCTTT. Its protein is CASSLEIRGTEAFF.

The V call is TRBV2, the J call TRBJ1-3; no clear D. Germline V lookup: CDR1 SNHLY, CDR2 FYNNEI. The CDR3 spans 17 residues. The V end lost 4 bases, the J end lost 0 bases, and 16 bases lay between the germline ends. The CDR3, as DNA: TGTGCCAGCAGTGCTACGATATCCCCGGTCTCTGGAAACACCATATATTTT. Translation gives CASSATISPVSGNTIYF.

This sequence joins TRBV6-2 or TRBV6-3 and TRBJ2-1; 7 bases are a match to TRBD2. CDR3 length: 13 amino acids. After removal of 2 bases from V and 9 bases from J, the junction contained 4 bases not matched to a gene. Per germline, CDR1 MNHEY and CDR2 SVGEGT. The CDR3 region is CASSYRREGEQFF. Written as DNA, the CDR3 is TGTGCCAGCAGTTACAGGAGGGAGGGTGAGCAGTTCTTC.

As to this clone: Other DNA sequences in the sample encode the same CDR3. The chain recombines TRBV5-1 with TRBJ1-6; D possibly corresponds to TRBD1 (5 bases). Germline values: CDR1 SGHRS, CDR2 YFSETQ. V shed 0 bases and J shed 7 bases, with 20 bases lying between them. The CDR3 totals 18 residues. CDR3 bases: TGCGCCAGCAGCTTGGGATTACTTCGGGGGAAAGGGAATTCACCCCTCCACTTT. Residues: CASSLGLLRGKGNSPLHF.

The chain joins TRBV30 to TRBJ2-3, with 7 bases identical to TRBD1. The CDR3 contains 15 residues. The junction had 10 bases not matched to a gene; V was cut back by 3 bases and J by 4 bases. Germline lookup yields CDR1 GTSNPN and CDR2 SVGIG (reference sequence). The CDR3 protein is CAWRAGVGGADTQYF. CDR3 nucleotides: TGTGCCTGGAGAGCCGGGGTAGGGGGCGCAGATACGCAGTATTTT.

The chain is built from TRBV5-1 and TRBJ2-7, with unresolved D. This CDR3 comprises 12 residues. Germline CDR1 SGHRS, CDR2 YFSETQ. Trimming pared 0 bases from V and 3 bases from J, leaving 4 bases between. The CDR3 coding sequence is TGCGCCAGCAGCTTGGACAACTACGAGCAGTACTTC. Amino acids: CASSLDNYEQYF. Full variable domain (outside the CDR3, taken from reference TRBV5-1 and TRBJ2-7): KAGVTQTPRYLIKTRGQQVTLSCSPISGHRSVSWYQQTPGQGLQFLFEYFSETQRNKGNFPGRFSGRQFSNSRSEMNVSTLELGDSALYLCASSLDNYEQYFGPGTRLTVT.

J is TRBJ1-5 and V is TRBV5-1; 7 bases map to TRBD1. V shed 0 bases, J shed 5 bases, and the junction held 5 bases outside the gene matches. The CDR3 loop spans 15 amino acids. Germline loops: CDR1 SGHRS, CDR2 YFSETQ. In DNA form, the CDR3 reads TGCGCCAGCAGCTTGGGACAGGGAGTGGATCAGCCCCAGCATTTT. This sequence encodes CASSLGQGVDQPQHF.